These T cell receptor beta chains were read from a single sample in a study of prognosis after radiotherapy for stage I lung cancer. TCRdb recomputed calls from the multiplex PCR reads with MiXCR, one row per CDR3 protein. The sample includes about 14,000 distinct CDR3 sequences, roughly a quarter of them seen just once. The source material was PBMCs, sampled before or after stereotactic body radiation therapy (not recorded which). All receptors derive from a donor aged 50 or older with non-small cell lung cancer. Each CDR3 is given with its conserved first and last residue. Fields, in order: J gene, clone size, V gene, D gene, CDR3 DNA, CDR3 protein. A D gene is named only where the DNA matches it firmly. Only some rows state a clone size, as once, few, many or a class for expanded clones.

J: TRBJ2-7; size: medium-sized; V: TRBV12-3/TRBV12-4; D: TRBD1; DNA: TGTGCCAGCAGCTCTTCAGGGGGCCAAAAGCAGTACTTC; CDR3: CASSSSGGQKQYF
J: TRBJ2-2; size: many; V: TRBV3-1; D: -; DNA: TGTGCCAGCAGCCAAAACACCCTCACCGGGGAGCCGTTTTTT; CDR3: CASSQNTLTGEPFF
J: TRBJ2-7; size: many; V: TRBV13; D: TRBD2; DNA: TGTGCCAGCAGCGGCACGACTTATAGCGGGGATTCCTACGAGCAGTACTTC; CDR3: CASSGTTYSGDSYEQYF
J: TRBJ2-3; size: many; V: TRBV28; D: -; DNA: TGTGCCAGCAGGCTCACAGCAGATACGCAGTATTTT; CDR3: CASRLTADTQYF
J: TRBJ2-6; size: medium-sized; V: TRBV12-3/TRBV12-4; D: -; DNA: TGTGCCAGCAGCCTTGGGATCGGGGGAATGGACGGGGCCAACGTCCTGACTTTC; CDR3: CASSLGIGGMDGANVLTF
J: TRBJ2-7; size: many; V: TRBV5-8; D: TRBD2; DNA: TGTGCCAGCAGGGGGAGACTAGCGGGAGTTGGACGCGCCTACGAGCAGTACTTC; CDR3: CASRGRLAGVGRAYEQYF
J: TRBJ2-1; size: -; V: TRBV7-8; D: TRBD2; DNA: TGTGCCAGCAGCCGCGGACTAGCGGGGCCCACAGAGCAGTTCTTC; CDR3: CASSRGLAGPTEQFF
J: TRBJ2-6; size: medium-sized; V: TRBV19; D: -; DNA: TGTGCCAGTCATCGGTGGGGGGTTGGGGCCAACGTCCTGACTTTC; CDR3: CASHRWGVGANVLTF
J: TRBJ1-1; size: many; V: TRBV12-3/TRBV12-4; D: -; DNA: TGTGCCAGCAGTTTAAGGGGGGGACTACGAGATGAAGCTTTCTTT; CDR3: CASSLRGGLRDEAFF
J: TRBJ1-1; size: many; V: TRBV19; D: TRBD1; DNA: TGTGCCAGTAGTATACCCGACAGGGTGGGTGAGGCTTTCTTT; CDR3: CASSIPDRVGEAFF
J: TRBJ1-2; size: medium-sized; V: TRBV6-1; D: -; DNA: TGTGCCAGCAAGGCCACAGGATTCTATGGCTACACCTTC; CDR3: CASKATGFYGYTF
J: TRBJ2-3; size: medium-sized; V: TRBV20-1; D: -; DNA: TGCAGTGCTAGGGCCCAACGAGATACGCAGTATTTT; CDR3: CSARAQRDTQYF
J: TRBJ1-2; size: many; V: TRBV4-2; D: TRBD1; DNA: TGTGCCAGCAGCCAGCTCGGACAGGGGGGCAAGGACTATGGCTACACCTTC; CDR3: CASSQLGQGGKDYGYTF
J: TRBJ2-4; size: many; V: TRBV6-1; D: TRBD1; DNA: TGTGCCAGCAGTGTCCCGGGACAGGGGGCAAACATTCAGTACTTC; CDR3: CASSVPGQGANIQYF
J: TRBJ2-1; size: medium-sized; V: TRBV5-1; D: -; DNA: TGCGCCAGCAAAACTGGACCGGGAGCTGGGCCTTACAATGAGCAGTTCTTC; CDR3: CASKTGPGAGPYNEQFF
J: TRBJ2-1; size: many; V: TRBV18; D: TRBD2; DNA: TGTGCCAGCTCACCACCGGGACTAGCGGGAACTGAGCAGTTCTTC; CDR3: CASSPPGLAGTEQFF
J: TRBJ1-2; size: many; V: TRBV6-1; D: -; DNA: TGTGCCAGCACCCAATCCTCCGATACTCTCTATGGCTACACCTTC; CDR3: CASTQSSDTLYGYTF
J: TRBJ1-5; size: many; V: TRBV30; D: -; DNA: TGTGCCTGGAGTATCAGGGGCAATCAGCCCCAGCATTTT; CDR3: CAWSIRGNQPQHF
J: TRBJ1-5; size: many; V: TRBV19; D: TRBD1; DNA: TGTGCCAGTAGTGCCCCTCGACAGGGTTTCAATCAGCCCCAGCATTTT; CDR3: CASSAPRQGFNQPQHF
J: TRBJ2-5; size: many; V: TRBV6-2/TRBV6-3; D: TRBD2; DNA: TGTGCCAGCAGTGAATATAGACTAGCGTCCCAAGAGACCCAGTACTTC; CDR3: CASSEYRLASQETQYF